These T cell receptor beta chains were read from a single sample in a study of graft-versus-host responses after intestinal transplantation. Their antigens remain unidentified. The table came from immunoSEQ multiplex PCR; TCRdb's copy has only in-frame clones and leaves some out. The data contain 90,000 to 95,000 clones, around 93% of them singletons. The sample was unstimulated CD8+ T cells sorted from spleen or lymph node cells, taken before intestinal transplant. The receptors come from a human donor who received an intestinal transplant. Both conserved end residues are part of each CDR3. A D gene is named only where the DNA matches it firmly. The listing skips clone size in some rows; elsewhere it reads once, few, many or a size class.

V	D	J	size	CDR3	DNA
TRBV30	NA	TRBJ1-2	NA	CAWSEGAVDGYTF	TGTGCCTGGAGTGAAGGGGCCGTGGATGGCTACACCTTC
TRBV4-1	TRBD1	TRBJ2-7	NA	CASSQQQGYEQYF	TGCGCCAGCAGCCAGCAACAGGGGTACGAGCAGTACTTC
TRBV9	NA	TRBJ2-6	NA	CASSVRRAGANVLTF	TGTGCCAGCAGCGTGCGGAGGGCTGGGGCCAACGTCCTGACTTTC
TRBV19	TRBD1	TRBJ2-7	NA	CASRPAPGQGVYEQYF	TGTGCCAGTAGGCCAGCCCCGGGACAGGGGGTCTACGAGCAGTACTTC
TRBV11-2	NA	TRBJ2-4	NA	CASSYIGNIQYF	TGTGCCAGCAGCTACATTGGAAACATTCAGTACTTC
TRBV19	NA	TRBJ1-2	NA	CASSFGSGEGYTF	TGTGCCAGTAGTTTTGGTTCAGGGGAGGGCTACACCTTC
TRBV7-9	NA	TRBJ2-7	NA	CASSLFGQAYEQYF	TGTGCCAGCAGCTTATTTGGACAAGCCTACGAGCAGTACTTC
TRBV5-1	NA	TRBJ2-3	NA	CASSLATAGVSTDTQYF	TGCGCCAGCAGCTTGGCCACAGCCGGCGTCAGCACAGATACGCAGTATTTT
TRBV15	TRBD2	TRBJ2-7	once	CATSSLGGNYEQYF	TGTGCCACCAGCAGCCTCGGGGGGAACTACGAGCAGTACTTC
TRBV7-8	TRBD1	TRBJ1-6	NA	CATLAGQGLYSPLHF	TGTGCCACACTCGCGGGACAGGGCTTGTATTCACCCCTCCACTTT
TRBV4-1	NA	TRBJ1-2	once	CASSQDSGRGYYGYTF	TGCGCCAGCAGCCAAGATTCCGGCAGGGGCTACTATGGCTACACCTTC
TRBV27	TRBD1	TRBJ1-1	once	CASSLTGANTEAFF	TGTGCCAGCAGTTTGACAGGGGCAAACACTGAAGCTTTCTTT
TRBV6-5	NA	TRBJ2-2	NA	CASSSGMNTGELFF	TGTGCCAGCAGTTCAGGGATGAACACCGGGGAGCTGTTTTTT
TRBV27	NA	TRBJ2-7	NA	CASSLSPTGHPSYEQYF	TGTGCCAGCAGTTTATCTCCCACAGGGCACCCTTCGTACGAGCAGTACTTC
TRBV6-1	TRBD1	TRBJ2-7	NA	CASSTGGLYEQYF	TGTGCCAGCAGCACAGGGGGCTTATACGAGCAGTACTTC
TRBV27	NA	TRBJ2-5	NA	CASSPGGGETQYF	TGTGCCAGCAGCCCAGGGGGAGGAGAGACCCAGTACTTC
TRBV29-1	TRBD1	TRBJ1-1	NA	CSTITGTAGEAFF	TGCAGCACTATTACCGGGACAGCGGGTGAAGCTTTCTTT
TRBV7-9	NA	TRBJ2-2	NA	CASSLFMGNPNTGELFF	TGTGCCAGCAGCTTATTTATGGGCAACCCGAACACCGGGGAGCTGTTTTTT
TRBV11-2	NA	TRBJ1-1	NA	CASSLGANTEAFF	TGTGCCAGCAGCTTAGGAGCGAACACTGAAGCTTTCTTT
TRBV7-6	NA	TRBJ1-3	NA	CASSLAGGGSGNTIYF	TGTGCCAGCAGCTTAGCGGGGGGGGGCTCTGGAAACACCATATATTTT
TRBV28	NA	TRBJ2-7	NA	CASSLMIKQGTSYEQYF	TGTGCCAGCAGTTTAATGATTAAGCAGGGTACCTCCTACGAGCAGTACTTC
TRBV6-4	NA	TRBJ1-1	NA	CASSEQGTGTEAFF	TGTGCCAGCAGCGAGCAGGGGACGGGGACTGAAGCTTTCTTT
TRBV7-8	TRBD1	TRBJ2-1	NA	CASSQWTGSSYNEQFF	TGTGCCAGCTCGCAGTGGACAGGGAGCTCCTACAATGAGCAGTTCTTC